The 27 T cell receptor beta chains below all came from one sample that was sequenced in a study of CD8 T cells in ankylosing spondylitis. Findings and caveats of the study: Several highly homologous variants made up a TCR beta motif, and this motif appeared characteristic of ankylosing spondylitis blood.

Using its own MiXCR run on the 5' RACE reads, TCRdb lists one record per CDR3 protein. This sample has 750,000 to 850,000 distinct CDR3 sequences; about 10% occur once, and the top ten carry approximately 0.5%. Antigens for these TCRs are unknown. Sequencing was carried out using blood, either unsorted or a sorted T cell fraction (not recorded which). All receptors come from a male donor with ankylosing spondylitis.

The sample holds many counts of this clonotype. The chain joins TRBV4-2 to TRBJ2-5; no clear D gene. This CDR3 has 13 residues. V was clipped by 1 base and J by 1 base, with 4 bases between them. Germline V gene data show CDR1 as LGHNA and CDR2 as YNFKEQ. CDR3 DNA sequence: TGTGCCAGCAGCCAAGGAGCCCAAGAGACCCAGTACTTC. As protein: CASSQGAQETQYF.

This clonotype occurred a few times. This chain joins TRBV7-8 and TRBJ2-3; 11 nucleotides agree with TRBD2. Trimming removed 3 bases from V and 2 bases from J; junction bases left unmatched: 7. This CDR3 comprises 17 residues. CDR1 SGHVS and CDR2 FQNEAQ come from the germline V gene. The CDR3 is CASSLGTTSGVTDTQYF. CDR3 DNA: TGTGCCAGCAGCTTGGGAACGACTAGCGGGGTCACAGATACGCAGTATTTT.

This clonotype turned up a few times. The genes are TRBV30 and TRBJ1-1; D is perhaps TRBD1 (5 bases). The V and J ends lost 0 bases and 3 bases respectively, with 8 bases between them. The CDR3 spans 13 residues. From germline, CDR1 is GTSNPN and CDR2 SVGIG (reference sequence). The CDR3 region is CAWSVGVHTEAFF. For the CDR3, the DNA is TGTGCCTGGAGTGTAGGGGTTCACACTGAAGCTTTCTTT.

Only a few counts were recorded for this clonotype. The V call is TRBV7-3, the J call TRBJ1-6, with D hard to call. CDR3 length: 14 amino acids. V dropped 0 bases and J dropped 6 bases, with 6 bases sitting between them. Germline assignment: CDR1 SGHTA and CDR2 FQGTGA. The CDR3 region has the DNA TGTGCCAGCAGCTTAACGGACCTTAATTCACCCCTCCACTTT. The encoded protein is CASSLTDLNSPLHF.

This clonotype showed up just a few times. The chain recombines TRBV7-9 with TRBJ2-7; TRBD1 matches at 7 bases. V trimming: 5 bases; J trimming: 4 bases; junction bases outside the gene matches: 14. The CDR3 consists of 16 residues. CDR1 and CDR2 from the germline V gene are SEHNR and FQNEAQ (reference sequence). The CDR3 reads CASSPYPRTGAYEQYF. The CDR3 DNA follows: TGTGCCAGCAGCCCCTATCCTCGGACAGGAGCTTACGAGCAGTACTTC.

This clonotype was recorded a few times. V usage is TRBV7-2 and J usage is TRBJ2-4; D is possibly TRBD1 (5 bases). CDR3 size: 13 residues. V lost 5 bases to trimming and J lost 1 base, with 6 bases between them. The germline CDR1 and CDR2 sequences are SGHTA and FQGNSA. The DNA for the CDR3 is TGTGCCAGCAGCAACAGGGCCAAAAACATTCAGTACTTC. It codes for CASSNRAKNIQYF.

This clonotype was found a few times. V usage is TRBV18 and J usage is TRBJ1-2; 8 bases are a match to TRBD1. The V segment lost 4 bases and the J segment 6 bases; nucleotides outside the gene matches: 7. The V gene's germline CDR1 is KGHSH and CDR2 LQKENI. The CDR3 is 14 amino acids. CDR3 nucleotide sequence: TGTGCCAGCTCACTACAGGGGGTTCGCGATGGCTACACCTTC. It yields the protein CASSLQGVRDGYTF.

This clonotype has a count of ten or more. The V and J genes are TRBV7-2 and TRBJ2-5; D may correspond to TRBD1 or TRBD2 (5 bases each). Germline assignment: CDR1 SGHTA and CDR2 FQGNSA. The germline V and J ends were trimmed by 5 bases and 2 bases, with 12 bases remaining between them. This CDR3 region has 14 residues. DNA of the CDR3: TGTGCCAGCAGCCCGGGACGGTTTCAAGAGACCCAGTACTTC. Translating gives CASSPGRFQETQYF. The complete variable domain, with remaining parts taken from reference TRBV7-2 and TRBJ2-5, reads GAGVSQSPSNKVTEKGKDVELRCDPISGHTALYWYRQSLGQGLEFLIYFQGNSAPDKSGLPSDRFSAERTGGSVSTLTIQRTQQEDSAVYLCASSPGRFQETQYFGPGTRLLVL.

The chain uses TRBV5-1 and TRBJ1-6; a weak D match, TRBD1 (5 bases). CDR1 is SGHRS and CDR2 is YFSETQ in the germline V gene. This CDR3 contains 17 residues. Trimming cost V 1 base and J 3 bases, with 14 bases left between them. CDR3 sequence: CASSLSGIRGYNSPLHF. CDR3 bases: TGCGCCAGCAGCTTGTCAGGGATACGGGGCTATAATTCACCCCTCCACTTT.

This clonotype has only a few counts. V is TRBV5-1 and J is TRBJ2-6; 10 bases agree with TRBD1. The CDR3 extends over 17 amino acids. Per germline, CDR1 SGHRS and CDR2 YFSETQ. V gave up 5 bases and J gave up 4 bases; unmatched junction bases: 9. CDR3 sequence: CASSWDRGGSGANVLTF. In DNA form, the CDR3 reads TGCGCCAGCAGTTGGGACAGGGGAGGTTCCGGGGCCAACGTCCTGACTTTC.

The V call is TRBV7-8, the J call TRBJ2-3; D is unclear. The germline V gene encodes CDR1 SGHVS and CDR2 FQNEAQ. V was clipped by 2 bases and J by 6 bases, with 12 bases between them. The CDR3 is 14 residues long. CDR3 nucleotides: TGTGCCAGCAGCTTATTATCTGGGTACGATACGCAGTATTTT. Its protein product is CASSLLSGYDTQYF. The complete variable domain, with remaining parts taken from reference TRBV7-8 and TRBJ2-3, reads GAGVSQSPRYKVAKRGQDVALRCDPISGHVSLFWYQQALGQGPEFLTYFQNEAQLDKSGLPSDRFFAERPEGSVSTLKIQRTQQEDSAVYLCASSLLSGYDTQYFGPGTRLTVL.

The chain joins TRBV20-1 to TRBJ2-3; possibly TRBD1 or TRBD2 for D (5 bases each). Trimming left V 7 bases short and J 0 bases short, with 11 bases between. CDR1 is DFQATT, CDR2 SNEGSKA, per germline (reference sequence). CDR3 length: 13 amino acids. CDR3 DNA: TGCAGTGGAAGTAGGGACAGCACAGATACGCAGTATTTT. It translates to CSGSRDSTDTQYF.

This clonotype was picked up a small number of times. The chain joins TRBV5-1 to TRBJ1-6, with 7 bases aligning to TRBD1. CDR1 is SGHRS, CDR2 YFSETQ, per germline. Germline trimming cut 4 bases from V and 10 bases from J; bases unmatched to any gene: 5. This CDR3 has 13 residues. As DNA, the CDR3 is TGCGCCAGCAGCGGACAGGAGGGATCACCCCTCCACTTT. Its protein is CASSGQEGSPLHF.

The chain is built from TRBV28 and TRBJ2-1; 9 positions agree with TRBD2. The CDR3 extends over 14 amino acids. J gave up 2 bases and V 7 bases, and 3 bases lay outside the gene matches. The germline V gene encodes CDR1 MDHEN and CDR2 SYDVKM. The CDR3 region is CASNLAGTYNEQFF. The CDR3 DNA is TGTGCCAGCAATCTAGCGGGAACCTACAATGAGCAGTTCTTC.

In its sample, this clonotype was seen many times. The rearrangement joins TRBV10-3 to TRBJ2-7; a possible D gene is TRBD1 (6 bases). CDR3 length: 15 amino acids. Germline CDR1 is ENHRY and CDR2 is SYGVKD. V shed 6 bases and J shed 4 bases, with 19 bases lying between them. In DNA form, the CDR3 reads TGTGCCATCAGGAGGGGGTCTTCCGGGGCTTACGAGCAGTACTTC. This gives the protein CAIRRGSSGAYEQYF.

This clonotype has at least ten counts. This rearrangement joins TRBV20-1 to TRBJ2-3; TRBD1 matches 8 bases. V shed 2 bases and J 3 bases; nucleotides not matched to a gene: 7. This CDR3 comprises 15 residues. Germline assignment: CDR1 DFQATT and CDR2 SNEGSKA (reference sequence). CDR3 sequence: CSARKPRTGTDTQYF. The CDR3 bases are TGCAGTGCTAGAAAACCTCGGACAGGGACAGATACGCAGTATTTT.

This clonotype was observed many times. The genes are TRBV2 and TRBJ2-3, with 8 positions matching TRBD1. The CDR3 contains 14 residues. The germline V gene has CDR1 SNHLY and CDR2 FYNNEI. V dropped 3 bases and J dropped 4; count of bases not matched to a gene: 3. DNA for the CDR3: TGTGCCAGCAGTGAGCAGGGGGCATCAGATACGCAGTATTTT. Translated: CASSEQGASDTQYF.

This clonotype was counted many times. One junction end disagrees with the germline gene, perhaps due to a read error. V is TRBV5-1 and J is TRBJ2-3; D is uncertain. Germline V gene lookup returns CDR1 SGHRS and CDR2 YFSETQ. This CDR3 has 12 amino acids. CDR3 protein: CASSPNTDTQYF. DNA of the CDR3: TGTGCCAGCAGCCCTAACACAGATACGCAGTATTTT.

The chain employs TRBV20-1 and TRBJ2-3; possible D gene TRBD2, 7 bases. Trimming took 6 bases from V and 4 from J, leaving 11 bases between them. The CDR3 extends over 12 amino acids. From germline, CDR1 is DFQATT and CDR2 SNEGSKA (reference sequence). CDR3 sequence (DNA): TGCAGTGCCCCCGGGGGGCCAGATACGCAGTATTTT. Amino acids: CSAPGGPDTQYF.

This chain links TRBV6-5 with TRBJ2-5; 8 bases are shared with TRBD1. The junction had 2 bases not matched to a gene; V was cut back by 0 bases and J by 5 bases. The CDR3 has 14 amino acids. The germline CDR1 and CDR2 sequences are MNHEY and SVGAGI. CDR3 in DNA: TGTGCCAGCAGTTACTCACAGGGGGATGAGACCCAGTACTTC. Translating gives CASSYSQGDETQYF.

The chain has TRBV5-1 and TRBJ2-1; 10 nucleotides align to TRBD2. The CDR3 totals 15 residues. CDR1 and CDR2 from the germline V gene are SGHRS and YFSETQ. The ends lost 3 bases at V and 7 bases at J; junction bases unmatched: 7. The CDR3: CASSSSGGGINEQFF. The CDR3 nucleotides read TGCGCCAGCAGCTCTAGCGGGGGAGGTATTAATGAGCAGTTCTTC.

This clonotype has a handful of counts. This CDR3 reads CSAQRASSGGYEQYF. DNA of the CDR3: TGCAGTGCCCAAAGGGCGAGTAGCGGGGGTTACGAGCAGTACTTC. The V and J genes are TRBV20-1 and TRBJ2-7, with TRBD2 identical over 9 bases. Germline V CDR1 and CDR2: DFQATT, SNEGSKA (reference sequence). The CDR3 consists of 15 residues. The V and J ends lost 6 bases and 4 bases, in that order; junction bases with no gene match: 13.

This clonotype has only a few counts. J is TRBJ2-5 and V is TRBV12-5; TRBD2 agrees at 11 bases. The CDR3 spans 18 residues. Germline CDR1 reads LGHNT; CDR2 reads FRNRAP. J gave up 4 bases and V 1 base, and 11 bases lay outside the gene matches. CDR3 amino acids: CASGLAVSGRAEGETQYF. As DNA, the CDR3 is TGTGCTAGTGGTTTGGCCGTTAGCGGGAGGGCCGAGGGAGAGACCCAGTACTTC.

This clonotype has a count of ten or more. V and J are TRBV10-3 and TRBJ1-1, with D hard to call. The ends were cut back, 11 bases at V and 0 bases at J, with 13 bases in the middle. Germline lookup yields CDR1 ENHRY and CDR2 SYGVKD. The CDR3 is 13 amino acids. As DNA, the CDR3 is TGTGCCGCTTCGGAACAGTTGAACACTGAAGCTTTCTTT. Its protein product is CAASEQLNTEAFF.

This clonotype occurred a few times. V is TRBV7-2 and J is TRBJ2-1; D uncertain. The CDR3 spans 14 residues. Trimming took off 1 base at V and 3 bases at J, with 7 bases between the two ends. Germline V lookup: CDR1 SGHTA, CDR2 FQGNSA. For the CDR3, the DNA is TGTGCCAGCAGCTTAGTGCTAGTCTACAATGAGCAGTTCTTC. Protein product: CASSLVLVYNEQFF.

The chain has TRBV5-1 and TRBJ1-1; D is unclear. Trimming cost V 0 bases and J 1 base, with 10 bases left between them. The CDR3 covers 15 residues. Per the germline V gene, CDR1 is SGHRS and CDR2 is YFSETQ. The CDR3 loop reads CASSLVRDENTEAFF. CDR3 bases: TGCGCCAGCAGCTTGGTTAGGGATGAGAACACTGAAGCTTTCTTT.

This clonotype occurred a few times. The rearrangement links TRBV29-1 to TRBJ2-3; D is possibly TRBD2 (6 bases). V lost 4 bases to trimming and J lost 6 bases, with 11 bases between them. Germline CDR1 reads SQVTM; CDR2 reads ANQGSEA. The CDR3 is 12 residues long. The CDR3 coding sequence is TGCAGCGTTGGTCCGGGAGTTGATACGCAGTATTTT. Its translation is CSVGPGVDTQYF.